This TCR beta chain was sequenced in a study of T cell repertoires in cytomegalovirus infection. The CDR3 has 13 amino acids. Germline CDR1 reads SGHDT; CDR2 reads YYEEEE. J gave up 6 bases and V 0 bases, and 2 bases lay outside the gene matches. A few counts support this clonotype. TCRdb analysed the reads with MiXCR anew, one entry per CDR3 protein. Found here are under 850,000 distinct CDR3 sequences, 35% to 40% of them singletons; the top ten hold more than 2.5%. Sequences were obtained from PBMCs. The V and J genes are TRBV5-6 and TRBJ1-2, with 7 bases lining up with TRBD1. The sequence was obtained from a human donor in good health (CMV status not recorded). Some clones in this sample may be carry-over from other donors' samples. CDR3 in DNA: TGTGCCAGCAGCTTGGGGGACAGAGATGGCTACACCTTC. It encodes CASSLGDRDGYTF. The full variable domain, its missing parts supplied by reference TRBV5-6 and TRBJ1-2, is DAGVTQSPTHLIKTRGQQVTLRCSPKSGHDTVSWYQQALGQGPQFIFQYYEEEERQRGNFPDRFSGHQFPNYSSELNVNALLLGDSALYLCASSLGDRDGYTFGSGTRLTVV.